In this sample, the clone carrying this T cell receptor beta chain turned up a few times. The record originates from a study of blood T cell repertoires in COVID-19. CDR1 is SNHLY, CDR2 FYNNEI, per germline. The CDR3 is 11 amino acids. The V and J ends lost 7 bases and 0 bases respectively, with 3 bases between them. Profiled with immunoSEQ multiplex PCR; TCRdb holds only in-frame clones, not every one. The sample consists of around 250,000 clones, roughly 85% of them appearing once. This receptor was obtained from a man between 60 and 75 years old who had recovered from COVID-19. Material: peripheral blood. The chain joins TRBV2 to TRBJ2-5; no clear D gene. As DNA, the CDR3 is TGTGCCAGCACGTACCAAGAGACCCAGTACTTC. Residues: CASTYQETQYF. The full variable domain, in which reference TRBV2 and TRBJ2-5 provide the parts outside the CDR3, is EPEVTQTPSHQVTQMGQEVILRCVPISNHLYFYWYRQILGQKVEFLVSFYNNEISEKSEIFDDQFSVERPDGSNFTLKIRSTKLEDSAMYFCASTYQETQYFGPGTRLLVL.